This T cell receptor beta chain was recovered during a study of cytomegalovirus exposure and HLA in healthy donors. In the PCR, 60 Vbeta and 13 Jbeta primers were used. TCRdb's copy holds only in-frame clones and misses some; the assay was immunoSEQ multiplex PCR. The table includes 150,000 to 200,000 clones, roughly 88% detected once. With 3 bases removed from V and 7 bases from J, the gap between germline ends came to 15 bases. The CDR3 runs 14 residues. Germline V lookup: CDR1 SNHLY, CDR2 FYNNEI. General study points: Available immune exposure information covered CMV serostatus only. In a later analysis, V- and J-gene trimming of beta chains associated with a DCLRE1C missense variant, replicated independently. Specificity for CMV antigens was confirmed in vitro for three of the CMV-associated chains. The investigators catalogued 150 to 200 TCR beta chains as cytomegalovirus-associated.

As concerns this clone: Its cognate antigen is unknown.

This clonotype was sampled from a girl aged 2 to 10 in good health and CMV-seropositive. The V gene is TRBV2, the J gene TRBJ1-1; D might be TRBD1 (6 bases). Sequencing was performed on PBMCs. CDR3: CASSELVGGYEAFF. For the CDR3, the DNA is TGTGCCAGCAGTGAGTTGGTAGGGGGTTATGAAGCTTTCTTT.